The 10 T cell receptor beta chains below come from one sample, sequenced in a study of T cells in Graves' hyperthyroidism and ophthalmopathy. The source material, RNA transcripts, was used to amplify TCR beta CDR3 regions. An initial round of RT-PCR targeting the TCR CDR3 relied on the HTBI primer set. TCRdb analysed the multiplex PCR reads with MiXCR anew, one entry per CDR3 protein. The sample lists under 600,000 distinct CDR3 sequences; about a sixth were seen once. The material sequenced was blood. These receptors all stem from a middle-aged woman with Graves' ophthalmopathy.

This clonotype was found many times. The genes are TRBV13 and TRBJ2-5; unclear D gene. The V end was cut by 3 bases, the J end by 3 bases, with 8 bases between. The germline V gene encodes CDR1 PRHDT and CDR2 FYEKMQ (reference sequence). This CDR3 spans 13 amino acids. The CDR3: CASSFSPKETQYF. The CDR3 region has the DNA TGTGCCAGCAGCTTTTCTCCGAAAGAGACCCAGTACTTC.

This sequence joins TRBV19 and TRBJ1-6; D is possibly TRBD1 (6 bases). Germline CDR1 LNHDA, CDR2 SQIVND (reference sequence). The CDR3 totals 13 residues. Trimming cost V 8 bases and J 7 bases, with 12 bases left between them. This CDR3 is CASGRTENSPLHF. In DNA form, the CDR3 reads TGTGCCAGTGGACGGACAGAGAATTCACCCCTCCACTTT.

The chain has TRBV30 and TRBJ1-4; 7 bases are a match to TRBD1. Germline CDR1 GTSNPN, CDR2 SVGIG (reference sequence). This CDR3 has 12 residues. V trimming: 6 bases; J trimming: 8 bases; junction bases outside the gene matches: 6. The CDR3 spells CACRQGREKLFF. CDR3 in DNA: TGTGCCTGCAGACAGGGAAGGGAAAAACTGTTTTTT.

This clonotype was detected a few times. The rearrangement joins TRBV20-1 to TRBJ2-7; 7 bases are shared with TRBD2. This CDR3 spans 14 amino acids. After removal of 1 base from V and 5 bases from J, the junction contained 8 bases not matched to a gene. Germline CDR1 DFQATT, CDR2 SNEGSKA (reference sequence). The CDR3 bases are TGCAGTGCTAGAGCGACTAGCAACAAGGACGAGCAGTACTTC. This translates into CSARATSNKDEQYF.

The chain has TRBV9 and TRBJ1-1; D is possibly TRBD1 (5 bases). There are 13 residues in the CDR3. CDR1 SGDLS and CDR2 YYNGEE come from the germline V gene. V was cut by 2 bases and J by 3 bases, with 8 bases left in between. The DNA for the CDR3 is TGTGCCAGCAGCGTCAGGGAGTACACTGAAGCTTTCTTT. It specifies CASSVREYTEAFF.

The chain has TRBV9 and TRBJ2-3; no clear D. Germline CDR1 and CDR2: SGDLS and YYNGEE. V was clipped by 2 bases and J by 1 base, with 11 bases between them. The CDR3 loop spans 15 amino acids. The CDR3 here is CASSVGPTGTDTQYF. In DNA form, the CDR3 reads TGTGCCAGCAGCGTTGGCCCAACCGGCACAGATACGCAGTATTTT.

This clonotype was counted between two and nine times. As DNA, the CDR3 is TGTGCCAGCAGCGTAGAAGGACTAGCCCACAATGAGCAGTTCTTC. This gives the protein CASSVEGLAHNEQFF. The V call is TRBV9, the J call TRBJ2-1, with TRBD2 identical over 8 bases. The CDR3 consists of 15 residues. V lost 0 bases and J lost 5; bases outside the gene matches: 4. Germline CDR1 reads SGDLS; CDR2 reads YYNGEE. Full variable domain (remainder filled in from reference TRBV9 and TRBJ2-1): DSGVTQTPKHLITATGQRVTLRCSPRSGDLSVYWYQQSLDQGLQFLIQYYNGEERAKGNILERFSAQQFPDLHSELNLSSLELGDSALYFCASSVEGLAHNEQFFGPGTRLTVL.

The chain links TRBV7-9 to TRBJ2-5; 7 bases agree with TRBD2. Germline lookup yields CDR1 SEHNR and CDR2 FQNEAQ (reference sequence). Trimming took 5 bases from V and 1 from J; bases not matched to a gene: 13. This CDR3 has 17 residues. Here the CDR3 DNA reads TGTGCCAGCAGCGCGGGACTAACTAACTTTATCCAAGAGACCCAGTACTTC. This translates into CASSAGLTNFIQETQYF. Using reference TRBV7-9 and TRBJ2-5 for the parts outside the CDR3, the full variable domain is DTGVSQNPRHKITKRGQNVTFRCDPISEHNRLYWYRQTLGQGPEFLTYFQNEAQLEKSRLLSDRFSAERPKGSFSTLEIQRTEQGDSAMYLCASSAGLTNFIQETQYFGPGTRLLVL.

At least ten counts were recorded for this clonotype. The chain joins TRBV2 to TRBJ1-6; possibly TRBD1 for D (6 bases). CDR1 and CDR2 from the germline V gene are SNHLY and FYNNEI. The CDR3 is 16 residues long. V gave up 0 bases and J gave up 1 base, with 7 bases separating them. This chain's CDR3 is CASSEAGQSYNSPLHF. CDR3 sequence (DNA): TGTGCCAGCAGTGAAGCAGGACAGTCCTATAATTCACCCCTCCACTTT.

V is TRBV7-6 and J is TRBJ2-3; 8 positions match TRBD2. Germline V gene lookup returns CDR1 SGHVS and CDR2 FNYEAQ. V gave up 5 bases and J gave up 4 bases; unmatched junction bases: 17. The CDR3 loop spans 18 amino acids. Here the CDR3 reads CASSPRRPAGAGADTQYF. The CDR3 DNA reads TGTGCCAGCAGCCCTCGACGACCAGCGGGAGCTGGGGCAGATACGCAGTATTTT.